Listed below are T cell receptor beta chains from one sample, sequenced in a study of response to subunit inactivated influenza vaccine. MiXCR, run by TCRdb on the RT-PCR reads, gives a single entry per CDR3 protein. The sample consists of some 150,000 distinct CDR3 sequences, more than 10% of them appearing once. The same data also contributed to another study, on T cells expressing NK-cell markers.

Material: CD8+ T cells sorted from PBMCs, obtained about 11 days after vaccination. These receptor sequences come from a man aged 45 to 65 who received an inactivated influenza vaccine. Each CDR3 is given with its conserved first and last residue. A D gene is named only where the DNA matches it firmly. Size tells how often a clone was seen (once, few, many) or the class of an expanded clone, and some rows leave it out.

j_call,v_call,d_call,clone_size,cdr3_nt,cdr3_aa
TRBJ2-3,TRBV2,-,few,TGTGCCAGCAGCCGGATGGGTGGGGAGATAGATACGCAGTATTTT,CASSRMGGEIDTQYF
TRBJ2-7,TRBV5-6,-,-,TGTGCCAGCAGCTCCTCGAGGTCCCTACACTCCTACGAGCAGTACTTC,CASSSSRSLHSYEQYF
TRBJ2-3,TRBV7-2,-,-,TGTGCCAGCAGCTTAGAAGGCTACGGCCTGACAGATACGCAGTATTTT,CASSLEGYGLTDTQYF
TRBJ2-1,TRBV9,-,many,TGTGCCAGCAGCTTAACAGAATACAATGAGCAGTTCTTC,CASSLTEYNEQFF
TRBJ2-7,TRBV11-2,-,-,TGTGCCAGCAGCACCAACTACGAGCAGTACTTC,CASSTNYEQYF
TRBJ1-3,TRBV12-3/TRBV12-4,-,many,TGTGCCAGGGACCAAGGGTCCTCTGGAAACACCATATATTTT,CARDQGSSGNTIYF
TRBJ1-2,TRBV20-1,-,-,TGCAGTGCTAGAGAAGGGCTAACTAACTATGGCTACACCTTC,CSAREGLTNYGYTF
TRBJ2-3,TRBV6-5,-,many,TGTGCCAGCAGTTACTCGGTAGACACAGATACGCAGTATTTT,CASSYSVDTDTQYF
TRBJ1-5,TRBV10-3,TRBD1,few,TGTGCCATCAGTGAGTCGCCGGGACAGGGGGGCAATCAGCCCCAGCATTTT,CAISESPGQGGNQPQHF
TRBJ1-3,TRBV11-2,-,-,TGTGCCAGCAGCTTAATACGAAGCTCTGGAAACACCATATATTTT,CASSLIRSSGNTIYF
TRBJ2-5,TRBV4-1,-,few,TGCGCCAGCAGCCCGGGCGGTGGGGAGACCCAGTACTTC,CASSPGGGETQYF
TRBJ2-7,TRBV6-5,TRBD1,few,TGTGCCAGCAGTTACCGGGACAGCCTCTACGAGCAGTACTTC,CASSYRDSLYEQYF
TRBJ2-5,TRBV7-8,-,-,TGTGCCAGCAGCATCTCTAGCGTGGGAGAGACCCAGTACTTC,CASSISSVGETQYF
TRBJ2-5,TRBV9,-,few,TGTGCCAGCAGCACACAACCCGGGAGCTTC,CASSTQPGSF
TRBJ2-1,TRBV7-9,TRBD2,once,TGTGCCAGCAAGAAACAGAGCGGGGGGGCCTACAATGAGCAGTTCTTC,CASKKQSGGAYNEQFF
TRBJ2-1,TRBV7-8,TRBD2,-,TGTGCCAGCAGCTCCAGGACTAGCGGAGTATTAAGCTCCTACAATGAGCAGTTCTTC,CASSSRTSGVLSSYNEQFF
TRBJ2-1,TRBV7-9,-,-,TGTGCCAGCAGGGTGGGGGGCGGAGGTAAACTGGAGCAGTTCTTC,CASRVGGGGKLEQFF
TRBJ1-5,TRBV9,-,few,TGTGCCAGCAGCGTAGAGTTAGGGCAGCCCCAGCATTTT,CASSVELGQPQHF
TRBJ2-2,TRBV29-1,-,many,TGCAGCGTTGAATTTGGCGGCACGAACACCGGGGAGCTGTTTTTT,CSVEFGGTNTGELFF
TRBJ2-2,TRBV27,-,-,TGTGCCAGCAGGCAGGGGATTGCCGGGGAGCTGTTTTTT,CASRQGIAGELFF
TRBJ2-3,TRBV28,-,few,TGTGCCAGCAGCATCCTATTAGATACGCAGTATTTT,CASSILLDTQYF
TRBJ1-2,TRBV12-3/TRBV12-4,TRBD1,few,TGTGCCAGCAGTTTTGGGGACAGGGGTTTTTATGGCTACACCTTC,CASSFGDRGFYGYTF
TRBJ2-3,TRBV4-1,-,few,TGCGCCAGCAGCCAAGTGGAATTTACAGATACGCAGTATTTT,CASSQVEFTDTQYF
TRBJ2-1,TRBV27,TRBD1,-,TGTGCCAGCAGTTTGTGGACAGGGGACAATGAGCAGTTCTTC,CASSLWTGDNEQFF
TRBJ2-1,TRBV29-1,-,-,TGCAGCGTTGAGCCCTTGAGGGATAGCTCCTACAATGAGCAGTTCTTC,CSVEPLRDSSYNEQFF
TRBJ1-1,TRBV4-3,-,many,TGCGCCAGCAGCCAATTCCCGAACACTGAAGCTTTCTTT,CASSQFPNTEAFF
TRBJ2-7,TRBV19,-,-,TGTGCCAGTAGTCCCTGGACCGGGTCTTTCTCCTACGAGCAGTACTTC,CASSPWTGSFSYEQYF
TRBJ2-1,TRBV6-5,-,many,TGTGCCAGCAGTTACCTGATCACAGGGTCCTACAATGAGCAGTTCTTC,CASSYLITGSYNEQFF
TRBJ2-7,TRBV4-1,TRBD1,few,TGCGCCAGCAGCCCCCAACCCGGGACAGTTACCTACGAGCAGTACTTC,CASSPQPGTVTYEQYF
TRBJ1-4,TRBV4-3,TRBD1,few,TGCGCCAGCAGCCAAGATCCGGACTCAGGGGGAAAACTGTTTTTT,CASSQDPDSGGKLFF
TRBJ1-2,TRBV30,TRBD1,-,TGTGCCTGTCCTCCGGACAGGGGGGTTGACTATGGCTACACCTTC,CACPPDRGVDYGYTF